This paragraph reports one T cell receptor beta chain. Its antigen is unknown. Measured with immunoSEQ multiplex PCR; TCRdb has only the in-frame clones, and not every one. The sample shows more than 70,000 clones, 90% to 95% of them seen only once. The data are from a study of Tregs in tolerant kidney transplant recipients. Mixed chimerism was transient after nonmyeloablative marrow transplants from related graft donors. Notes on the study in general: This study did not directly address biological reproducibility.

The junction had 3 bases not matched to a gene; V was cut back by 3 bases and J by 7 bases. The CDR3 loop spans 14 amino acids. CDR1 is SGDLS, CDR2 YYNGEE, per germline. The V call is TRBV9, the J call TRBJ2-1, with 11 bases identical to TRBD1. This specimen was CD4+ T cells from blood (PBMCs), taken 24 months after the transplant. The receptor's source is a human patient who received a combined kidney and bone marrow transplant. A share of the T cells may be of graft donor origin. In DNA form, the CDR3 reads TGTGCCAGCAGCGGGGGACAGGGGGTGAATGAGCAGTTCTTC. It is translated as CASSGGQGVNEQFF.